This T cell receptor beta chain is from a study of blood T cell repertoires in COVID-19 (dated by TCRdb to about 2020). Background for the entire study: Samples covering the acute and convalescent phases of COVID-19 were provided by collaborators in the United States, Italy and Spain. The prospective study material was composed of cDNA or gDNA derived from T cells, B-cell-depleted T cells, or PBMCs. Deeply sampled blood TCRbeta repertoires from subjects exposed to, actively infected with, or recovered from COVID-19 were included in the dataset. The repertoires were released in a freely available public database meant as a resource for research on the immune response to SARS-CoV-2. Samples came from the ongoing ImmuneRACE study (first 160 participants) plus 1,254 subjects from 6 global collaborators. Nearly every sample came with metadata listing a de-identified subject ID, COVID-19 status, age in years and sex. HLA class I and class II types, where available, came from metadata supplied by the sample provider rather than from assay-based typing. Study-level results and caveats: The quantity of clinical and demographic metadata differed by source and by participant and was supplied without curation.

As for this clone: Its antigen is unknown. Qualities for individual bases were not recorded, and no much larger clone is one base off.

The immunoSEQ Assay, a bias-controlled multiplex PCR, was used to amplify TCRbeta CDR3 regions from genomic DNA. The authors' analysis ran thus. Nucleated cell counts per sample were estimated from amplification of reference gene primers within the assay. Sequence reads were collapsed and filtered to measure the absolute abundance of every unique TCRbeta CDR3 rearrangement. Productive Simpson clonality was computed per sample as the square root of Simpson's diversity index over productive rearrangements. TCRdb provides this immuneACCESS table in a form limited to in-frame rearrangements. Some clones are lacking; in checked studies, under half of them reflect an unresolved V gene, and why the rest are absent is not known. V, J and clone size derive from that table, while D and trimming were established from the DNA sequence. This sample lists some 240,000 clones; over 75% were detected once. The biggest ten clones account for roughly 3% of the sample.

In the prospective study, participants were roughly 18 to 89 years old, resided in about 25 geographic areas of the United States, and were enrolled through a virtual design. In the prospective study, participants were assigned to cohorts based on the clinical history participants reported in a screening survey and a study questionnaire. A participant counted as exposed if, within 2 weeks of entering the study, that participant had been in contact with someone who had a PCR-confirmed or clinician-diagnosed COVID-19 case. In the prospective study, whole blood, serum and a nasopharyngeal or oropharyngeal swab were collected from each participant by mobile phlebotomists. Over a roughly two-month period, participants in the prospective study had the option of providing additional blood draws and questionnaires. Prospective study blood samples were shipped either frozen or at room temperature before DNA extraction.

The sequenced sample was PBMCs or T cells enriched from blood (not recorded which). The clonotype comes from a woman aged 40 to 49 who had been exposed to COVID-19.

Read as DNA, the sequence is TGTGCCAGCAGCGCTCCGGGACTAGCGGGAGGGCCCAAAAGGGACAATGAGCAGTTCTTC. It translates as CASSAPGLAGGPKRDNEQFF. The chain couples TRBV6-6 to TRBJ2-1, and 16 bases in between align with TRBD2. From the germline V gene (reference sequence), CDR1 is MNHNY and CDR2 is SVGAGI. The CDR3 holds 20 amino acids from the cysteine to the phenylalanine. Solely the CDR3 DNA is kept, with 60 bases framed from the first base. From V the trimming removes 6 bases and from J it removes 5 bases, while the gene matches leave 16 bases of the junction unaccounted for.